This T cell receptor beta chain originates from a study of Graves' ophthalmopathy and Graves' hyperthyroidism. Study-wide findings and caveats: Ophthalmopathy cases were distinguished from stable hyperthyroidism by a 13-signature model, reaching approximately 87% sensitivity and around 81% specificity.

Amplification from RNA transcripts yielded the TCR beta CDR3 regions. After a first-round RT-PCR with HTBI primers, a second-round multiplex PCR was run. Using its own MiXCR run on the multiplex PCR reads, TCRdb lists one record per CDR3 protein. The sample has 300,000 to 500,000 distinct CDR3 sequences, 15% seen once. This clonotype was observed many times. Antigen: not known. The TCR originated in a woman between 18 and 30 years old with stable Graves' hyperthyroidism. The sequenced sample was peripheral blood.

The CDR3 coding sequence is TGTGCCAGCAGCGGGCGGGGGCAGGAAGCTTTCTTT. Encoded protein: CASSGRGQEAFF. V and J are TRBV9 and TRBJ1-1; D may be TRBD1 (6 bases). CDR3 length: 12 residues. The V gene's germline CDR1 is SGDLS and CDR2 YYNGEE. V lost 3 bases and J lost 8, with 11 bases in between.